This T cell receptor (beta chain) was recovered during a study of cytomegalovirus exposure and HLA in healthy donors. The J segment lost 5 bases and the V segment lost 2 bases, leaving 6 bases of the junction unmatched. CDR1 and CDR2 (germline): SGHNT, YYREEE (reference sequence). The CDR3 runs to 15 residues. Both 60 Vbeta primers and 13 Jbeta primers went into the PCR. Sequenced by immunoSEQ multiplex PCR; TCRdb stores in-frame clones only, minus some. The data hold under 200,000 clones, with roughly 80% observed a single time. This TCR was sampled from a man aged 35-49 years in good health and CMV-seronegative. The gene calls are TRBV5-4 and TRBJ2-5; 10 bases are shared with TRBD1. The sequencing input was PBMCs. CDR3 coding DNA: TGTGCCAGCAGCTTTAGGGGGACAGGGGATGAGACCCAGTACTTC. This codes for CASSFRGTGDETQYF.